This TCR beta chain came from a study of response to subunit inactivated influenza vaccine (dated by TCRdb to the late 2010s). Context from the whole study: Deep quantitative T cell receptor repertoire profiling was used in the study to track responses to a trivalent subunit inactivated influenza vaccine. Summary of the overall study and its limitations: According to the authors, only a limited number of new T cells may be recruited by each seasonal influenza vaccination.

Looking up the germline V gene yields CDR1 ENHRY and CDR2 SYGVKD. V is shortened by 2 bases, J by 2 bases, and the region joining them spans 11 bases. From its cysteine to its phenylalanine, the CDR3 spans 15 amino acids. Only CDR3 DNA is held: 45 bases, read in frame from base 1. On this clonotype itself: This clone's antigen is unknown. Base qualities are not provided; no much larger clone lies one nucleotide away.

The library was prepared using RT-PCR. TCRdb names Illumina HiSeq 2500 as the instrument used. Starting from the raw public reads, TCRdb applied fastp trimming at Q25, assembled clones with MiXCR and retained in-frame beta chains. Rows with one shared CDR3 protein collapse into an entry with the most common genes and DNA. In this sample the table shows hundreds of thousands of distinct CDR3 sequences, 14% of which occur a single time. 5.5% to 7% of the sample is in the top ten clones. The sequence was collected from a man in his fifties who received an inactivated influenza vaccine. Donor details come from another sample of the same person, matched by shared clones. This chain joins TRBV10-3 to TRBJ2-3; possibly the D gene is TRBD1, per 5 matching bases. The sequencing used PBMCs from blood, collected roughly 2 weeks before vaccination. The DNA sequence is TGTGCCATCAGTGAGGCTACAGGTCCCACAGATACGCAGTATTTT. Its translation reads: CAISEATGPTDTQYF.